A single sample is the source of the 5 T cell receptor beta chains below, sequenced in a study of CD8+ T cells in alopecia areata. Treatment defined: oral pan-JAK inhibitor, 5-10 mg twice daily. Extracted from the samples, RNA was reverse transcribed into cDNA to serve as the sequencing template. This table comes from immunoSEQ multiplex PCR, and its TCRdb copy is limited to in-frame clones, with some not included. This sample carries 200,000 to 250,000 clones, around 57% of them seen once, and the ten largest clones take about 1.6%. The sequencing here drew on CD4+ T cells sorted from blood, taken at week 4, from a patient treated with tofacitinib. The receptors were sampled from a human donor with alopecia areata.

The chain is built from TRBV29-1 and TRBJ2-1, with D tentatively TRBD1 (6 bases). V was pared by 4 bases and J by 0 bases, with 7 bases between. This CDR3 contains 13 residues. Per the germline V gene, CDR1 is SQVTM and CDR2 is ANQGSEA. The CDR3 reads CSVGTVSYNEQFF. The CDR3 bases are TGCAGCGTTGGGACAGTCTCCTACAATGAGCAGTTCTTC.

This chain links TRBV30 with TRBJ1-6; D is unresolved. The germline gives CDR1 GTSNPN, CDR2 SVGIG (reference sequence). The CDR3 contains 16 residues. V dropped 4 bases and J dropped 7 bases, with 20 bases sitting between them. The CDR3 bases are TGTGCCTGGACCCATCACTATTCCGCGGAGAATTCACCCCTCCACTTT. It encodes CAWTHHYSAENSPLHF.

The chain has TRBV5-1 and TRBJ2-2; D is ambiguous. CDR1 and CDR2 (germline): SGHRS, YFSETQ. The V gene lost 1 base and the J gene lost 1 base, with 17 bases spanning the gap. The CDR3 spans 18 residues. The CDR3 loop is CASSLRRQTLMNTGELFF. As DNA, the CDR3 is TGCGCCAGCAGCTTGAGGCGGCAGACCCTCATGAACACCGGGGAGCTGTTTTTT.

The gene calls are TRBV29-1 and TRBJ2-3, with D hard to call. Germline CDR1 reads SQVTM; CDR2 reads ANQGSEA. CDR3 length: 8 residues. The V gene lost 3 bases and the J gene lost 8 bases, with 0 bases spanning the gap. The CDR3 DNA reads TGCAGCGTTGATACGCAGTATTTT. Protein: CSVDTQYF.

J is TRBJ1-5 and V is TRBV7-2, with TRBD1 as a possible D gene (5 bases). The V end lost 3 bases, the J end lost 7 bases, and 13 bases lay between the germline ends. The CDR3 has 14 residues. Germline V lookup: CDR1 SGHTA, CDR2 FQGNSA. The CDR3 DNA reads as TGTGCCAGCAGCTTCTTGGGGGTAAGGCAGCCCCAGCATTTT. This gives the protein CASSFLGVRQPQHF.